This is a list of T cell receptor beta chains from one sample in a study of T cell changes during pregnancy in multiple sclerosis. Sequenced by immunoSEQ multiplex PCR; TCRdb stores in-frame clones only, minus some. The sample holds about 57,000 clones, 70% to 90% seen once. Sequenced material: peripheral blood, taken after pregnancy. Receptors originate from a female donor with multiple sclerosis, enrolled in a pregnancy study. CDR3s include the opening cysteine and the closing phenylalanine or tryptophan. The D gene is left open where the match is weak. For some rows the clone size is stated as once, few or many, or as a class when expanded; others skip it.

TRBV7-3,NA,TRBJ1-6,TRBD1,CASSLASRGNSPLHF,TGTGCCAGCAGCTTAGCGTCCAGGGGGAATTCACCCCTCCACTTT
TRBV2,once,TRBJ1-5,TRBD1,CASSEYGQGSYSNQPQHF,TGTGCCAGCAGTGAGTATGGACAGGGCAGTTATAGCAATCAGCCCCAGCATTTT
TRBV19,NA,TRBJ1-5,TRBD1,CASQQGTGNQPQHF,TGTGCCAGTCAACAGGGGACGGGCAATCAGCCCCAGCATTTT
TRBV5-6,NA,TRBJ2-5,TRBD2,CASSFGLAGAQETQYF,TGTGCCAGCAGTTTTGGACTAGCGGGGGCTCAAGAGACCCAGTACTTC
TRBV7-9,NA,TRBJ1-2,TRBD1,CASSPIGTGGLGYTF,TGTGCCAGCAGCCCAATTGGGACAGGGGGGCTCGGCTACACCTTC
TRBV5-1,NA,TRBJ1-1,TRBD1,CASSRQGRDEAFF,TGCGCCAGCAGCCGACAGGGACGTGATGAAGCTTTCTTT
TRBV6-5,NA,TRBJ2-3,NA,CASSSEGTDTQYF,TGTGCCAGCAGTTCCGAGGGCACAGATACGCAGTATTTT
TRBV6-1,NA,TRBJ2-3,TRBD2,CASSEGLAGHTDTQYF,TGTGCCAGCAGTGAAGGACTAGCGGGGCACACAGATACGCAGTATTTT
TRBV13,NA,TRBJ2-5,TRBD2,CASSLRWRGQETQYF,TGTGCCAGCAGCTTAAGGTGGCGGGGGCAAGAGACCCAGTACTTC
TRBV5-1,NA,TRBJ2-7,NA,CASSGLPGSYEQYF,TGCGCCAGCAGCGGACTCCCGGGATCCTACGAGCAGTACTTC
TRBV27,NA,TRBJ1-2,NA,CASSLVQGYGYTF,TGTGCCAGCAGTTTAGTACAGGGCTATGGCTACACCTTC
TRBV19,NA,TRBJ1-2,NA,CASSPTTGRANYGYTF,TGTGCCAGTAGTCCGACGACAGGTCGAGCTAACTATGGCTACACCTTC
TRBV18,NA,TRBJ2-6,TRBD1,CASSPQGAAGANVLTF,TGTGCCAGCTCACCCCAGGGGGCTGCCGGGGCCAACGTCCTGACTTTC
TRBV7-6,NA,TRBJ1-2,NA,CARGARFLDGYTF,TGTGCCAGGGGGGCTCGATTTTTGGATGGCTACACCTTC
TRBV2,NA,TRBJ2-3,TRBD2,CASRATPAGGPDTQYF,TGTGCCAGCAGAGCCACCCCAGCGGGGGGGCCAGATACGCAGTATTTT
TRBV30,NA,TRBJ2-1,TRBD1,CAWSPWDRGYNEQFF,TGTGCCTGGAGTCCATGGGACAGGGGCTACAATGAGCAGTTCTTC
TRBV5-1,NA,TRBJ2-3,TRBD2,CASSMISGGATDTQYF,TGCGCCAGCAGCATGATTAGCGGGGGGGCCACAGATACGCAGTATTTT